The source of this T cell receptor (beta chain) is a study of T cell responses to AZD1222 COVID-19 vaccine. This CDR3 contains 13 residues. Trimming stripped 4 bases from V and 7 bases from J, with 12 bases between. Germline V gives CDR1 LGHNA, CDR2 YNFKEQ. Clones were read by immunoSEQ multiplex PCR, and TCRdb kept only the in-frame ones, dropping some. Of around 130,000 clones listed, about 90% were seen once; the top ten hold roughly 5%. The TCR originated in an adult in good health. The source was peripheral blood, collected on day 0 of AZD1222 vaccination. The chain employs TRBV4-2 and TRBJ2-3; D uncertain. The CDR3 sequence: CASSPDGQNTQYF. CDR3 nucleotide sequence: TGTGCCAGCAGCCCGGATGGCCAAAATACGCAGTATTTT.